The 26 T cell receptor beta chains below all came from one sample that was sequenced in a study of CD8 T cells in Susac syndrome. With random hexamers, reverse transcription was performed on 0.5 to 1 ug of RNA. Each CDR3 protein gets one entry after TCRdb re-called the immunoSEQ multiplex PCR reads with MiXCR. The table has around 90,000 distinct CDR3 sequences, roughly 95% seen once; the top ten hold approximately 0.62%. Sequences were obtained from CD8+ T cells from PBMCs. The receptors were sampled from a human donor with Susac syndrome.

The rearrangement joins TRBV30 to TRBJ1-2; 7 bases line up with TRBD1. The V segment lost 1 base and the J segment 3 bases; nucleotides outside the gene matches: 2. This CDR3 contains 13 residues. Looked up from germline, CDR1 is GTSNPN and CDR2 is SVGIG (reference sequence). Written as DNA, the CDR3 is TGTGCCTGGAGTGCCCAGGGGGACTATGGCTACACCTTC. Translating gives CAWSAQGDYGYTF.

This rearrangement joins TRBV27 to TRBJ2-3; D is possibly TRBD1 or TRBD2 (5 bases each). The CDR3 contains 16 residues. V lost 3 bases and J lost 6, with 19 bases in between. Germline values: CDR1 MNHEY, CDR2 SMNVEV (reference sequence). The CDR3 DNA is TGTGCCAGCAGTTTGGGCACGGGACCTAAACTCGATACGCAGTATTTT. Amino acids: CASSLGTGPKLDTQYF.

Here the CDR3 DNA reads TGTGCCAGCAGCCCGACAGGGAGAGGGACCGGGGAGCTGTTTTTT. Its translation: CASSPTGRGTGELFF. The chain uses TRBV5-6 and TRBJ2-2; 7 bases match TRBD1. CDR1 SGHDT and CDR2 YYEEEE come from the germline V gene. CDR3 size: 15 residues. V lost 4 bases to trimming and J lost 5 bases; unmatched junction nucleotides: 8.

The chain uses TRBV9 and TRBJ2-2; D is unclear. Germline values: CDR1 SGDLS, CDR2 YYNGEE. The length of the CDR3 is 13 residues. The V gene lost 3 bases and the J gene lost 7 bases, with 10 bases spanning the gap. CDR3 DNA sequence: TGTGCCAGCAGCGAATCTTGGAGCGGGGAGCTGTTTTTT. Translation gives CASSESWSGELFF.

The rearrangement uses TRBV20-1 and TRBJ1-2, with D unresolved. The V and J ends lost 3 bases and 0 bases respectively, with 17 bases between them. Germline V gives CDR1 DFQATT, CDR2 SNEGSKA (reference sequence). The CDR3 length is 16 residues. The CDR3 sequence: CSARPPRTRSNYGYTF. In nucleotides, the CDR3 is TGCAGTGCTAGGCCCCCCCGGACCCGTTCTAACTATGGCTACACCTTC.

The J gene is TRBJ1-3, the V gene TRBV5-1; the match to TRBD1 covers 7 bases. V lost 4 bases and J lost 0; bases outside the gene matches: 4. Germline CDR1 SGHRS, CDR2 YFSETQ. This CDR3 is 15 amino acids long. CDR3 amino acids: CASSKEGASGNTIYF. DNA of the CDR3: TGCGCCAGCAGCAAAGAGGGGGCCTCTGGAAACACCATATATTTT. Full variable domain (rest looked up from reference TRBV5-1 and TRBJ1-3): KAGVTQTPRYLIKTRGQQVTLSCSPISGHRSVSWYQQTPGQGLQFLFEYFSETQRNKGNFPGRFSGRQFSNSRSEMNVSTLELGDSALYLCASSKEGASGNTIYFGEGSWLTVV.

The chain is built from TRBV7-9 and TRBJ2-1, with 8 bases lining up with TRBD2. CDR1 and CDR2 (germline): SEHNR, FQNEAQ (reference sequence). This CDR3 spans 16 amino acids. V shed 6 bases, J shed 7 bases, and the junction held 14 bases outside the gene matches. The CDR3 DNA follows: TGTGCCAGCAGTTCTTCCAGCGGGGGAGGTTCTAATGAGCAGTTCTTC. This encodes CASSSSSGGGSNEQFF.

This chain connects TRBV7-6 to TRBJ2-7, with a tentative D call TRBD2 (6 bases). This CDR3 is 13 amino acids long. Per the germline V gene, CDR1 is SGHVS and CDR2 is FNYEAQ. Trimming removed 1 base from V and 3 bases from J, with 7 bases in between. The CDR3 here is CASSLGGDYEQYF. For the CDR3, the DNA is TGTGCCAGCAGCTTAGGGGGGGACTACGAGCAGTACTTC. The full variable domain, with the rest looked up from reference TRBV7-6 and TRBJ2-7, is GAGVSQSPRYKVTKRGQDVALRCDPISGHVSLYWYRQALGQGPEFLTYFNYEAQQDKSGLPNDRFSAERPEGSISTLTIQRTEQRDSAMYRCASSLGGDYEQYFGPGTRLTVT.

V usage is TRBV30 and J usage is TRBJ1-1; no clear D gene. This CDR3 contains 13 residues. Germline CDR1 and CDR2: GTSNPN and SVGIG (reference sequence). Trimming took 3 bases from V and 0 from J, leaving 8 bases between them. The CDR3 nucleotides read TGTGCCTGGAGAATCCTAATGAACACTGAAGCTTTCTTT. This sequence encodes CAWRILMNTEAFF.

CDR3 residues: CASSSPRWGGQETQYF. In DNA, the CDR3 is TGTGCCAGCAGCTCCCCTCGTTGGGGGGGCCAAGAGACCCAGTACTTC. The genes are TRBV7-6 and TRBJ2-5; TRBD2 matches at 7 bases. Germline lookup yields CDR1 SGHVS and CDR2 FNYEAQ. Trimming cost V 4 bases and J 1 base; bases outside gene matches: 9. The CDR3 has 16 residues.

This chain connects TRBV12-5 to TRBJ2-3; D gene uncertain. V lost 1 base and J lost 3, with 2 bases in between. Germline V gene data show CDR1 as LGHNT and CDR2 as FRNRAP. The CDR3 consists of 12 residues. The CDR3 bases are TGTGCTAGTGGTTTGGAGACAGATACGCAGTATTTT. Translation: CASGLETDTQYF.

The chain is built from TRBV7-9 and TRBJ2-7; 8 positions match TRBD1. Trimming cost V 5 bases and J 5 bases; bases outside gene matches: 5. The CDR3 spans 13 residues. The germline gives CDR1 SEHNR, CDR2 FQNEAQ (reference sequence). The CDR3 DNA reads TGTGCCAGCAGCCACCAGGGGGCCCACGAGCAGTACTTC. It yields the protein CASSHQGAHEQYF.

The chain couples TRBV24-1 to TRBJ2-3, with TRBD2 matching 14 bases. After removal of 4 bases from V and 0 bases from J, the junction contained 5 bases not matched to a gene. Germline V gene data show CDR1 as KGHDR and CDR2 as SFDVKD. This CDR3 is 18 amino acids long. The CDR3 nucleotides read TGTGCCACCAGTGACGGACTAGCGGGGGGCGGGAGCACAGATACGCAGTATTTT. This codes for CATSDGLAGGGSTDTQYF.

This sequence joins TRBV7-9 and TRBJ1-1, with 9 bases matching TRBD1. The CDR3 covers 14 residues. CDR1 is SEHNR and CDR2 is FQNEAQ in the germline V gene (reference sequence). J gave up 2 bases and V 8 bases, and 6 bases lay outside the gene matches. CDR3 region: CASVQGAGNTEAFF. The CDR3, as DNA: TGTGCCAGCGTACAGGGGGCAGGAAACACTGAAGCTTTCTTT.

The chain carries TRBV4-2 and TRBJ2-1, with D possibly TRBD2 on 5 matching bases. Deletions cut 8 bases from V and 8 bases from J, with 16 bases between. Germline-derived CDR1 and CDR2 are LGHNA and YNFKEQ. This CDR3 spans 13 amino acids. The CDR3 here is CASRSGIGHEQFF. CDR3 nucleotides: TGTGCCAGCCGGTCGGGAATCGGTCATGAGCAGTTCTTC.

The chain employs TRBV6-5 and TRBJ2-5; either TRBD1 or TRBD2 may supply D (5 bases each). From germline, CDR1 is MNHEY and CDR2 SVGAGI. V was clipped by 2 bases and J by 2 bases, with 15 bases between them. CDR3 length: 16 residues. Here the CDR3 reads CASSYPRGTPQETQYF. Written as DNA, the CDR3 is TGTGCCAGCAGTTACCCCAGAGGGACGCCGCAAGAGACCCAGTACTTC.

This rearrangement joins TRBV30 to TRBJ2-1; D not certain. The CDR3 runs to 11 residues. V lost 2 bases to trimming and J lost 10 bases, with 9 bases between them. Germline CDR1 and CDR2: GTSNPN and SVGIG (reference sequence). The CDR3 DNA reads as TGTGCCTGGAGTCAGGATTCCGAGCAGTTCTTC. This sequence encodes CAWSQDSEQFF.

The chain joins TRBV29-1 to TRBJ1-3; 8 bases line up with TRBD1. The V and J ends lost 6 bases and 0 bases, in that order; junction bases with no gene match: 13. This CDR3 has 17 residues. Germline V gives CDR1 SQVTM, CDR2 ANQGSEA. The CDR3 nucleotides read TGCAGCGTCATGGACAGGGTTACCACTTACTCTGGAAACACCATATATTTT. Translated: CSVMDRVTTYSGNTIYF.

The table lists this clonotype with a count of one. This chain joins TRBV9 and TRBJ2-1; D remains unclear. The germline V and J ends were trimmed by 5 bases and 4 bases, with 13 bases remaining between them. This CDR3 has 14 residues. The germline CDR1 and CDR2 sequences are SGDLS and YYNGEE. The CDR3 DNA reads as TGTGCCAGCAGTCCCACGCTAGGATACAATGAGCAGTTCTTC. Amino acid sequence: CASSPTLGYNEQFF.

The rearrangement uses TRBV20-1 and TRBJ2-7; D might be TRBD1 or TRBD2, each matching 6 bases. V lost 5 bases and J lost 4, with 18 bases in between. Germline CDR1 and CDR2: DFQATT and SNEGSKA (reference sequence). The CDR3 runs to 14 residues. The CDR3 DNA reads TGCAGTGCTCCCGGGGGCGGGACACATTACGAGCAGTACTTC. Its protein is CSAPGGGTHYEQYF.

The chain is built from TRBV13 and TRBJ2-1; the D is unclear. V shed 1 base and J shed 12 bases, with 13 bases lying between them. CDR3 size: 13 residues. Per the germline V gene, CDR1 is PRHDT and CDR2 is FYEKMQ (reference sequence). The CDR3 sequence is CASSLVNGVGQFF. CDR3 nucleotides: TGTGCCAGCAGCTTAGTAAATGGTGTGGGGCAGTTCTTC. Supplemented by reference TRBV13 and TRBJ2-1, the full variable domain reads AAGVIQSPRHLIKEKRETATLKCYPIPRHDTVYWYQQGPGQDPQFLISFYEKMQSDKGSIPDRFSAQQFSDYHSELNMSSLELGDSALYFCASSLVNGVGQFFGPGTRLTVL.

This sequence joins TRBV7-2 and TRBJ1-2; D unresolved. The CDR3 runs to 12 residues. V dropped 4 bases and J dropped 5 bases, with 8 bases sitting between them. Germline CDR1 reads SGHTA; CDR2 reads FQGNSA. The CDR3 nucleotides read TGTGCCAGCAGCTCGACCCGGTATGGCTACACCTTC. Encoded protein: CASSSTRYGYTF.

The gene calls are TRBV5-1 and TRBJ1-2; D gene ambiguous. Germline V gene data show CDR1 as SGHRS and CDR2 as YFSETQ. The CDR3 has 14 residues. V was trimmed by 6 bases and J by 6 bases, leaving 18 bases between them. CDR3 protein: CASTDTALSDGYTF. In nucleotides, the CDR3 is TGCGCCAGCACTGACACCGCGCTTTCCGATGGCTACACCTTC.

This chain uses TRBV7-2 with TRBJ1-2; D is uncertain. CDR3 length: 15 residues. Germline V gives CDR1 SGHTA, CDR2 FQGNSA. V was trimmed by 6 bases and J by 4 bases, leaving 18 bases between them. DNA of the CDR3: TGTGCCAGCAGTCCCGAGGCCAATAAGATCTATGGCTACACCTTC. Protein product: CASSPEANKIYGYTF.

The chain joins TRBV3-1 to TRBJ2-7; no firm D call. V was trimmed by 0 bases and J by 5 bases, leaving 5 bases between them. Germline V gene data show CDR1 as LGHDT and CDR2 as YNNKEL (reference sequence). The CDR3 loop spans 12 amino acids. The CDR3 loop reads CASSQDRDEQYF. The DNA of the CDR3 is TGTGCCAGCAGCCAAGATAGGGACGAGCAGTACTTC.

The CDR3 spells CSVPGLAYTGELFF. Written as DNA, the CDR3 is TGCAGCGTTCCGGGACTAGCATACACCGGGGAGCTGTTTTTT. The chain links TRBV29-1 to TRBJ2-2; TRBD2 aligns across 9 bases. Per the germline V gene, CDR1 is SQVTM and CDR2 is ANQGSEA. The CDR3 covers 14 residues. Losses at the gene ends were 5 bases for V and 3 bases for J; bases not matched to a gene: 4.